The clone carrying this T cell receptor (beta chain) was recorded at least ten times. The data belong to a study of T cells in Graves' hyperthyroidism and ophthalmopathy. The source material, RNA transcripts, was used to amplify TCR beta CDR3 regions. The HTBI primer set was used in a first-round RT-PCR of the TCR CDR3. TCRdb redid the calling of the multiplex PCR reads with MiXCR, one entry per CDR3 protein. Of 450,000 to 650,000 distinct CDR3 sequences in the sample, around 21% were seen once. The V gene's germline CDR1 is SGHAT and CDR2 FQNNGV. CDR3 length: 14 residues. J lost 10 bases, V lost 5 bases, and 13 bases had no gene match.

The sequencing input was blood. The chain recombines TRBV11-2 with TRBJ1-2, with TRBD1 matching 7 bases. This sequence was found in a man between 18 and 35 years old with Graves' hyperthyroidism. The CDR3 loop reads CASSPGTGTGAYTF. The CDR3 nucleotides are TGTGCCAGCAGCCCCGGTACTGGAACAGGGGCCTACACCTTC.